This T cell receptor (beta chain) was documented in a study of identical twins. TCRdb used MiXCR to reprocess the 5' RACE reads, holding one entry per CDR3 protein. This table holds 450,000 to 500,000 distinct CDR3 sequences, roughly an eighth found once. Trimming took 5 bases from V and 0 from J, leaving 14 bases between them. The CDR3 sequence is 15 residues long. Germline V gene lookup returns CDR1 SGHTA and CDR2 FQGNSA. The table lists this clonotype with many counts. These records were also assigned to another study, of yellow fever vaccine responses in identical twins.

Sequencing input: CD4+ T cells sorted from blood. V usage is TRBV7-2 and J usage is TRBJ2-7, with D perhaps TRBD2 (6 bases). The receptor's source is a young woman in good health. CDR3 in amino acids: CASSKRLGYSYEQYF. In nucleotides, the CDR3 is TGTGCCAGCAGCAAGAGACTAGGTTACTCCTACGAGCAGTACTTC.